Below, 24 T cell receptor beta chains from the same sample are listed, as sequenced in a study of human T cells and chemical hapten exposure. For the library, individual cDNA molecules each received unique molecular identifiers. MiXCR, run by TCRdb on the reads, gives a single entry per CDR3 protein. Of a few thousand distinct CDR3 sequences in the sample, 46% were seen once. The treatment here: therapeutic diphenylcyclopropenone sensitization with weekly scalp DPC. Sequences were derived from whole blood, sampled before DPC sensitization or 2, 6, or about 24 weeks after (not recorded which). The source of these receptors is an adult with alopecia areata. Some clones in this sample may be carry-over from other donors' samples. This table probably holds off-target reads from a library built for another chain.

The V call is TRBV24-1, the J call TRBJ2-1; TRBD1 matches 10 bases. Germline assignment: CDR1 KGHDR and CDR2 SFDVKD. The CDR3 length is 16 residues. Trimming cost V 4 bases and J 6 bases; bases outside gene matches: 8. CDR3: CATSDSGTGVGNEQFF. The CDR3 DNA follows: TGTGCCACCAGTGACTCCGGGACAGGGGTTGGCAATGAGCAGTTCTTC.

The chain carries TRBV6-2 or TRBV6-3 and TRBJ2-3; 10 nucleotides line up with TRBD2. The CDR3 is 17 residues long. Looked up from germline, CDR1 is MNHEY and CDR2 is SVGEGT. The trim removed 2 bases at V and 3 bases at J, leaving 8 bases unmatched. As DNA, the CDR3 is TGTGCCAGCAGTTACGTTCTAGCGGGAGTTCGAACAGATACGCAGTATTTT. It encodes CASSYVLAGVRTDTQYF.

This rearrangement joins TRBV4-3 to TRBJ2-1; 10 nucleotides match TRBD2. Germline V lookup: CDR1 LGHNA, CDR2 YSLEER. With V trimmed by 0 bases and J by 3 bases, 2 bases remained unmatched. This CDR3 has 16 amino acids. The CDR3 loop reads CASSQELAGFYNEQFF. CDR3 DNA sequence: TGCGCCAGCAGCCAAGAACTAGCGGGATTCTACAATGAGCAGTTCTTC.

The J gene is TRBJ2-2, the V gene TRBV29-1; 8 nucleotides agree with TRBD1. Germline loops: CDR1 SQVTM, CDR2 ANQGSEA. The CDR3 has 15 residues. The V segment lost 3 bases and the J segment 2 bases; nucleotides outside the gene matches: 5. CDR3 coding DNA: TGCAGCGTTGACGAAGGACAGGGAAACACCGGGGAGCTGTTTTTT. Translated, it gives CSVDEGQGNTGELFF.

The chain joins TRBV11-2 to TRBJ2-1, with D tentatively TRBD2 (5 bases). V was clipped by 1 base and J by 14 bases, with 9 bases between them. CDR3 length: 11 amino acids. CDR1 and CDR2 (germline): SGHAT, FQNNGV. The CDR3 DNA is TGTGCCAGCAGCTTAGGGGAGTTTAAGTTCTTC. This sequence encodes CASSLGEFKFF. The entire variable domain, with the rest obtained from reference TRBV11-2 and TRBJ2-1, is as follows: EAGVAQSPRYKIIEKRQSVAFWCNPISGHATLYWYQQILGQGPKLLIQFQNNGVVDDSQLPKDRFSAERLKGVDSTLKIQPAKLEDSAVYLCASSLGEFKFFGPGTRLTVL.

This chain connects TRBV7-9 to TRBJ2-1, with 14 bases lining up with TRBD2. CDR1 and CDR2 (germline): SEHNR, FQNEAQ (reference sequence). V lost 5 bases and J lost 8; bases outside the gene matches: 14. There are 18 residues in the CDR3. CDR3 in amino acids: CASSPPRLAGGRSDEQFF. The CDR3 DNA reads as TGTGCCAGCAGCCCGCCTAGACTAGCGGGGGGGCGGAGTGATGAGCAGTTCTTC.

This clonotype was seen more than once but under ten times. CDR3 protein: CASSDSTGADTQYF. As DNA, the CDR3 is TGTGCCAGCAGTGACTCGACAGGGGCAGATACGCAGTATTTT. The chain employs TRBV6-4 and TRBJ2-3; 8 bases align to TRBD1. The trim removed 0 bases at V and 4 bases at J, leaving 0 bases unmatched. CDR3 size: 14 residues. In germline, CDR1 is MRHNA, CDR2 SNTAGT.

The chain employs TRBV4-2 and TRBJ2-3, with D maybe TRBD1 (8 bases). Trimming took off 4 bases at V and 6 bases at J, with 14 bases between the two ends. The germline gives CDR1 LGHNA, CDR2 YNFKEQ. The CDR3 is 14 amino acids. The CDR3 spells CASSPGQGGDTQYF. In DNA form, the CDR3 reads TGTGCCAGCAGCCCTGGACAGGGAGGGGATACGCAGTATTTT.

In this sample, this clonotype turned up a few times. The V and J genes are TRBV12-3 or TRBV12-4 and TRBJ2-4, with unresolved D. The CDR3 loop spans 12 amino acids. Trimming shortened V by 6 bases and J by 2 bases, and 5 bases separated the two germline ends. CDR3 in amino acids: CASSHSKNIQYF. CDR3 nucleotide sequence: TGTGCCAGCAGCCACTCCAAAAACATTCAGTACTTC.

In its sample, this clonotype was seen a few times. The chain links TRBV4-2 to TRBJ2-2; the match to TRBD1 covers 8 bases. The CDR3 has 19 amino acids. V was pared by 3 bases and J by 1 base, with 13 bases of the junction left unmatched. The germline V gene encodes CDR1 LGHNA and CDR2 YNFKEQ. CDR3: CASSHRLPFGQGNTGELFF. The CDR3 DNA follows: TGTGCCAGCAGCCACCGACTACCCTTTGGACAGGGGAACACCGGGGAGCTGTTTTTT.

This clonotype appeared a few times. The chain uses TRBV7-3 and TRBJ2-1; 13 bases map to TRBD2. The CDR3 consists of 15 residues. The V gene's germline CDR1 is SGHTA and CDR2 FQGTGA. Trimming at V came to 5 bases and at J to 5 bases, leaving 3 bases not matched to a gene. CDR3 nucleotides: TGTGCCAGCAGCCCCGGACTAGCGGGAGACAATGAGCAGTTCTTC. Translating it yields CASSPGLAGDNEQFF.

The rearrangement uses TRBV12-3 or TRBV12-4 and TRBJ2-7; 13 positions match TRBD2. The CDR3 sequence is 12 residues long. The CDR3 DNA sequence: TGTGCCAGCAGTTCCACGGGGACTAGCGGGACCGTC. It codes for CASSSTGTSGTV.

This chain connects TRBV18 to TRBJ2-3; D call uncertain. Deletions cut 3 bases from V and 0 bases from J, with 7 bases between. Germline V gene sequence: CDR1 KGHSH, CDR2 LQKENI. This CDR3 comprises 14 residues. CDR3 in DNA: TGTGCCAGCTCACCCCTAGAGAGCACAGATACGCAGTATTTT. It is translated as CASSPLESTDTQYF.

The rearrangement links TRBV13 to TRBJ2-7; D unclear. V lost 3 bases, J lost 3 bases, and 6 bases lay in between. CDR1 and CDR2 (germline): PRHDT, FYEKMQ (reference sequence). The CDR3 runs 12 residues. CDR3: CASSFNRYEQYF. CDR3 nucleotides: TGTGCCAGCAGCTTTAACCGCTACGAGCAGTACTTC.

The sample holds a few counts of this clonotype. This chain joins TRBV7-2 and TRBJ2-3; 11 nucleotides match TRBD2. V lost 8 bases, J lost 3 bases, and 7 bases stayed unmatched. Germline loops: CDR1 SGHTA, CDR2 FQGNSA. The CDR3 is 15 residues long. The CDR3 DNA sequence: TGTGCCAGCGCCCAACTAGCGGGAGTTACAGATACGCAGTATTTT. As protein: CASAQLAGVTDTQYF.

This clonotype was recorded a few times. This chain links TRBV10-3 with TRBJ2-5; no clear D gene. V shed 4 bases and J shed 1 base, with 10 bases lying between them. This CDR3 contains 14 residues. CDR1 and CDR2 from the germline V gene are ENHRY and SYGVKD. The CDR3 coding sequence is TGTGCCATCAGTGGTACTACCATCCAAGAGACCCAGTACTTC. This codes for CAISGTTIQETQYF.

The CDR3 DNA is TGTGCCAGTAGTATCTTAGGGGCGCGACCCACCGGGGAGCTGTTTTTT. It codes for CASSILGARPTGELFF. The J gene is TRBJ2-2, the V gene TRBV19, with D possibly being TRBD1 (5 bases). V was shortened by 3 bases and J by 4 bases, with 15 bases between the two germline ends. The CDR3 spans 16 residues. Germline V CDR1 and CDR2: LNHDA, SQIVND (reference sequence).

The chain links TRBV9 to TRBJ2-1; D is undetermined. CDR3 size: 13 residues. The V end lost 0 bases, the J end lost 6 bases, and 7 bases lay between the germline ends. In germline, CDR1 is SGDLS, CDR2 YYNGEE. The CDR3 loop reads CASSVVGSNEQFF. DNA of the CDR3: TGTGCCAGCAGCGTAGTAGGGTCCAATGAGCAGTTCTTC.

The genes are TRBV6-2 or TRBV6-3 and TRBJ2-3; 12 nucleotides line up with TRBD2. With V trimmed by 6 bases and J by 7 bases, 5 bases remained unmatched. The CDR3 is 14 residues long. Germline V CDR1 and CDR2: MNHEY, SVGEGT. DNA for the CDR3: TGTGCCAGCAGCCTGACTAGCGGGAGAAATACGCAGTATTTT. It is translated as CASSLTSGRNTQYF.

The rearrangement joins TRBV12-3 or TRBV12-4 to TRBJ2-3, with D tentatively TRBD1 (6 bases). The CDR3 is made up of 15 amino acids. Trimming took 1 base from V and 4 from J, leaving 12 bases between them. CDR3 in amino acids: CASSLGGLPPDTQYF. CDR3 nucleotide sequence: TGTGCCAGCAGTTTAGGGGGGCTCCCCCCAGATACGCAGTATTTT.

Only a few counts were recorded for this clonotype. V is TRBV20-1 and J is TRBJ2-2, with 11 bases fitting TRBD2. The V and J ends lost 5 bases and 4 bases, in that order; junction bases with no gene match: 3. CDR3 length equals 14 residues. Germline V gene sequence: CDR1 DFQATT, CDR2 SNEGSKA (reference sequence). Written as DNA, the CDR3 is TGCAGTGCTCGGGGACTAGCGGCCACCGGGGAGCTGTTTTTT. Amino acid sequence: CSARGLAATGELFF.

This rearrangement joins TRBV20-1 to TRBJ2-5; D gene ambiguous. Trimming removed 2 bases at V and 6 bases at J, with 4 bases between. Germline V gives CDR1 DFQATT, CDR2 SNEGSKA (reference sequence). This CDR3 spans 10 amino acids. For the CDR3, the DNA is TGCAGTGCTAGATCGCAGACCCAGTACTTC. Its protein product is CSARSQTQYF.

This clonotype came up once. The V call is TRBV2, the J call TRBJ2-3; tentatively, D is TRBD1 (6 bases). The CDR3 is made up of 14 amino acids. CDR1 is SNHLY and CDR2 is FYNNEI in the germline V gene. V was pared by 10 bases and J by 2 bases, with 16 bases between. The CDR3 here is CATGPTGLTDTQYF. The CDR3 DNA sequence: TGTGCCACGGGGCCGACAGGACTCACAGATACGCAGTATTTT.

This clonotype has just a few counts. The genes are TRBV7-7 and TRBJ2-2, with 8 bases that match TRBD2. CDR1 SSHAT and CDR2 FNYEAQ come from the germline V gene (reference sequence). The junction had 6 bases not matched to a gene; V was cut back by 1 base and J by 2 bases. This CDR3 region has 17 residues. CDR3 DNA sequence: TGTGCCAGCAGCTTAGAGGCGGCGGGAGGTAACACCGGGGAGCTGTTTTTT. The encoded protein is CASSLEAAGGNTGELFF.